Following are 25 T cell receptor beta chains from one sample sequenced in a study of response to subunit inactivated influenza vaccine. TCRdb re-derived calls from the RT-PCR reads in MiXCR, one entry per CDR3 protein. The table has more than 150,000 distinct CDR3 sequences, approximately 11% seen once; the top ten hold roughly a third. This specimen consisted of CD8+ T cells sorted from PBMCs, obtained 23 to 25 months after vaccination. These receptors originate from a man in his fifties or sixties who received an inactivated influenza vaccine.

J is TRBJ2-2 and V is TRBV7-8, with 9 positions matching TRBD2. Germline CDR1 and CDR2: SGHVS and FQNEAQ. There are 17 residues in the CDR3. V was pared by 0 bases and J by 6 bases, with 8 bases of the junction left unmatched. The CDR3 here is CASSLAAGGSYAGELFF. The CDR3 DNA reads TGTGCCAGCAGCTTAGCAGCGGGAGGATCTTATGCCGGGGAGCTGTTTTTT.

The sample holds a few counts of this clonotype. The V call is TRBV5-1, the J call TRBJ2-7, with TRBD2 matching 7 bases. The germline V gene encodes CDR1 SGHRS and CDR2 YFSETQ. Germline trimming cut 0 bases from V and 2 bases from J; bases unmatched to any gene: 8. This CDR3 spans 16 amino acids. CDR3 coding DNA: TGCGCCAGCAGCTTGGAGCCCGGGACTATTACCTACGAGCAGTACTTC. The encoded protein is CASSLEPGTITYEQYF.

Judged by abundance, this clonotype is medium-sized. V usage is TRBV27 and J usage is TRBJ2-2, with D possibly TRBD1 on 6 matching bases. The CDR3 totals 13 residues. The germline V and J ends were trimmed by 6 bases and 5 bases, with 10 bases remaining between them. Germline CDR1 reads MNHEY; CDR2 reads SMNVEV (reference sequence). The CDR3 loop reads CASSFDRTGELFF. CDR3 nucleotide sequence: TGTGCCAGCAGCTTCGACAGGACCGGGGAGCTGTTTTTT.

This chain links TRBV6-5 with TRBJ2-3; maybe TRBD2 (6 bases). The CDR3 contains 14 residues. Germline CDR1 is MNHEY and CDR2 is SVGAGI. Trimming removed 0 bases at V and 3 bases at J, with 7 bases between. The CDR3 DNA reads TGTGCCAGCAGTTACTCCCGGGGGACAGATACGCAGTATTTT. Its protein is CASSYSRGTDTQYF.

This clonotype was counted only a few times. J is TRBJ2-3 and V is TRBV27; TRBD2 agrees at 9 bases. In germline, CDR1 is MNHEY, CDR2 SMNVEV (reference sequence). After removal of 2 bases from V and 5 bases from J, the junction contained 5 bases not matched to a gene. The CDR3 totals 15 residues. The CDR3 is CASSLIAGAEDTQYF. The CDR3 coding sequence is TGTGCCAGCAGTTTAATAGCGGGAGCGGAAGATACGCAGTATTTT.

The table lists this clonotype with a few counts. This chain joins TRBV27 and TRBJ2-3; D is uncertain. The CDR3 loop spans 13 amino acids. CDR1 and CDR2 (germline): MNHEY, SMNVEV (reference sequence). Trimming removed 6 bases at V and 1 base at J, with 8 bases between. CDR3 DNA: TGTGCCAGCAGCCCCCCCCGCACAGATACGCAGTATTTT. Amino acid sequence: CASSPPRTDTQYF.

The chain combines TRBV5-1 with TRBJ2-1; TRBD1 aligns across 9 bases. The CDR3 covers 18 residues. From germline, CDR1 is SGHRS and CDR2 YFSETQ. V shed 2 bases and J 3 bases; nucleotides not matched to a gene: 12. For the CDR3, the DNA is TGCGCCAGCAGCTTATCGTCCCGGGACAGGGATGTCTACAATGAGCAGTTCTTC. This encodes CASSLSSRDRDVYNEQFF.

CDR3 nucleotides: TGTGCCAGCGGATGGACAGGGACCGGGGAGCTGTTTTTT. Translating gives CASGWTGTGELFF. V is TRBV27 and J is TRBJ2-2, with 8 nucleotides matching TRBD1. With 8 bases clipped from V and 5 bases from J, the junction kept 4 bases outside the gene matches. CDR1 MNHEY and CDR2 SMNVEV come from the germline V gene (reference sequence). The CDR3 loop spans 13 amino acids.

This clonotype occurred a few times. The chain has TRBV27 and TRBJ1-1; maybe TRBD1 (5 bases). With 3 bases removed from V and 1 base from J, the gap between germline ends came to 12 bases. The CDR3 runs 15 residues. The germline CDR1 and CDR2 sequences are MNHEY and SMNVEV (reference sequence). CDR3 protein: CASSFLGGGNTEAFF. The CDR3 DNA sequence: TGTGCCAGCAGTTTCCTTGGGGGGGGGAACACTGAAGCTTTCTTT.

The rearrangement links TRBV6-2 or TRBV6-3 to TRBJ2-1, with a possible D match to TRBD2 (6 bases). The germline CDR1 and CDR2 sequences are MNHEY and SVGEGT. The length of the CDR3 is 16 residues. V was clipped by 0 bases and J by 4 bases, with 13 bases between them. CDR3 DNA: TGTGCCAGCAGTTACTCGAGGTCTAGCGTTTACAATGAGCAGTTCTTC. This encodes CASSYSRSSVYNEQFF.

This clonotype was recorded at least ten times. The V and J genes are TRBV5-1 and TRBJ2-7; 10 bases fit TRBD1. J lost 2 bases, V lost 5 bases, and 10 bases had no gene match. CDR1 and CDR2 (germline): SGHRS, YFSETQ. The CDR3 is 16 residues long. CDR3 residues: CASSPTSGTGAYEQYF. CDR3 nucleotides: TGCGCCAGCAGTCCTACTTCCGGGACAGGGGCCTACGAGCAGTACTTC.

This clonotype was recorded a few times. J is TRBJ1-1 and V is TRBV3-1; maybe TRBD1 (5 bases). Trimming shortened V by 3 bases and J by 5 bases, and 10 bases separated the two germline ends. Germline CDR1 is LGHDT and CDR2 is YNNKEL (reference sequence). This CDR3 has 13 amino acids. The CDR3 loop is CASSQGTGTEAFF. The CDR3 DNA reads TGTGCCAGCAGCCAGGGAACAGGAACTGAAGCTTTCTTT.

The CDR3 protein is CASSLGLLNTEAFF. DNA for the CDR3: TGTGCCAGCAGTTTAGGCCTCCTGAACACTGAAGCTTTCTTT. The chain carries TRBV28 and TRBJ1-1, with D unclear. The V end was cut by 2 bases, the J end by 0 bases, with 7 bases between. The CDR3 covers 14 residues. Germline loops: CDR1 MDHEN, CDR2 SYDVKM.

The gene calls are TRBV20-1 and TRBJ1-1; no reliable D call. This CDR3 region has 14 residues. V was shortened by 0 bases and J by 7 bases, with 15 bases between the two germline ends. CDR1 is DFQATT and CDR2 is SNEGSKA in the germline V gene (reference sequence). Written as DNA, the CDR3 is TGCAGTGCTAGAGATACCGGGTTGGTGAGTGAAGCTTTCTTT. Its protein is CSARDTGLVSEAFF.

The chain joins TRBV20-1 to TRBJ2-1; 7 nucleotides match TRBD2. CDR1 is DFQATT, CDR2 SNEGSKA, per germline (reference sequence). After removal of 6 bases from V and 2 bases from J, the junction contained 4 bases not matched to a gene. CDR3 length: 13 amino acids. CDR3 nucleotides: TGCAGTGCCAAACTAGCGACCTACAATGAGCAGTTCTTC. Amino acids: CSAKLATYNEQFF.

This clonotype has just a few counts. This chain's CDR3 is CASSPYRGPLYEQYF. Here the CDR3 DNA reads TGTGCCAGCAGCCCTTACAGGGGGCCACTCTACGAGCAGTACTTC. The rearrangement uses TRBV27 and TRBJ2-7; 9 bases agree with TRBD1. The V and J ends lost 6 bases and 3 bases, in that order; junction bases with no gene match: 9. CDR1 and CDR2 from the germline V gene are MNHEY and SMNVEV (reference sequence). CDR3 length: 15 amino acids.

This rearrangement joins TRBV7-2 to TRBJ2-3; no reliable D call. V shed 1 base and J shed 2 bases, with 13 bases lying between them. The CDR3 loop spans 16 amino acids. Per the germline V gene, CDR1 is SGHTA and CDR2 is FQGNSA. The CDR3 spells CASSLVRLGNTDTQYF. CDR3 in DNA: TGTGCCAGCAGCTTAGTTCGGTTGGGGAACACAGATACGCAGTATTTT.

The chain has TRBV23-1 and TRBJ2-7; the D gene is possibly TRBD1 (6 bases). TRBV23-1 qualifies as an ORF whose function is uncertain. Trimming cost V 0 bases and J 5 bases, with 11 bases left between them. This CDR3 region has 14 residues. Here the CDR3 DNA reads TGCGCCAGCAGTCAATCCCACAGGGTCCACGAGCAGTACTTC. Amino acid sequence: CASSQSHRVHEQYF.

V is TRBV7-3 and J is TRBJ2-3, with D unresolved. The V gene lost 0 bases and the J gene lost 3 bases, with 10 bases spanning the gap. The CDR3 is 15 amino acids. Germline V gives CDR1 SGHTA, CDR2 FQGTGA. CDR3 in amino acids: CASSLTAAVTDTQYF. CDR3 nucleotides: TGTGCCAGCAGCTTAACCGCGGCAGTAACAGATACGCAGTATTTT.

This clonotype was seen more than once but under ten times. CDR3 sequence reads: CASSRSDRNTEAFF. The CDR3 DNA reads TGTGCCAGCAGTAGATCGGACAGGAACACTGAAGCTTTCTTT. The chain recombines TRBV6-1 with TRBJ1-1, with D possibly TRBD1 on 6 matching bases. Trimming took 5 bases from V and 1 from J, leaving 11 bases between them. This CDR3 region has 14 residues. Per germline, CDR1 MNHNS and CDR2 SASEGT.

The V gene is TRBV13, the J gene TRBJ2-7, with D maybe TRBD1 (5 bases). CDR1 and CDR2 (germline): PRHDT, FYEKMQ (reference sequence). The V end was cut by 5 bases, the J end by 2 bases, with 10 bases between. CDR3 length: 13 amino acids. The chain's CDR3 is CASSNRQPYEQYF. CDR3 DNA sequence: TGTGCCAGCAGCAATAGACAGCCCTACGAGCAGTACTTC.

This clonotype came up a few times. V usage is TRBV20-1 and J usage is TRBJ1-1; D ambiguous. Trimming took off 2 bases at V and 1 base at J, with 5 bases between the two ends. CDR3 length equals 12 residues. Germline lookup yields CDR1 DFQATT and CDR2 SNEGSKA (reference sequence). The CDR3 here is CSARLQNTEAFF. CDR3 DNA sequence: TGCAGTGCTAGATTGCAGAACACTGAAGCTTTCTTT.

This clonotype was seen a handful of times. The chain joins TRBV20-1 to TRBJ2-1, with a possible D match to TRBD2 (6 bases). CDR3 length: 13 residues. Germline CDR1 is DFQATT and CDR2 is SNEGSKA (reference sequence). Trimming removed 3 bases from V and 1 base from J, with 7 bases in between. As DNA, the CDR3 is TGCAGTGCTAGCGGGAGTTCCTACAATGAGCAGTTCTTC. Translating it yields CSASGSSYNEQFF.

This clonotype has a handful of counts. CDR3 protein: CASSPLPERITGELFF. Here the CDR3 DNA reads TGTGCCAGCAGCCCCCTCCCGGAAAGGATCACCGGGGAGCTGTTTTTT. The chain links TRBV27 to TRBJ2-2; no reliable D call. Trimming left V 6 bases short and J 4 bases short, with 18 bases between. Germline values: CDR1 MNHEY, CDR2 SMNVEV (reference sequence). The CDR3 runs 16 residues.

The genes are TRBV12-3 or TRBV12-4 and TRBJ2-7; TRBD1 aligns across 11 bases. Trimming cost V 5 bases and J 1 base; bases outside gene matches: 7. This CDR3 has 16 amino acids. The CDR3 DNA is TGTGCCAGCAGTGCCCCCGGGACAGGGGGTTCCTACGAGCAGTACTTC. Translated: CASSAPGTGGSYEQYF.